The 8 T cell receptor beta chains presented below share a single source sample, sequenced in a study of OX40 agonist ivuxolimab in advanced cancers. The assay was immunoSEQ multiplex PCR, and TCRdb's table has in-frame clones only and misses some. The table has some 20,000 clones, around four fifths seen once. Material: CD4+ or CD8+ T cells sorted from blood, obtained in a trial of the OX40 agonist ivuxolimab. Every receptor here comes from an adult with an advanced solid tumor such as melanoma, head and neck, liver or kidney cancer.

V is TRBV25-1 and J is TRBJ2-2, with a tentative D call TRBD1 (6 bases). The length of the CDR3 is 14 residues. V lost 4 bases to trimming and J lost 4 bases, with 10 bases between them. The germline V gene encodes CDR1 MGHDK and CDR2 SYGVNS. The CDR3: CASSARGITGELFF. For the CDR3, the DNA is TGTGCCAGCAGTGCCAGGGGAATCACCGGGGAGCTGTTTTTT.

The chain joins TRBV11-2 to TRBJ2-1; D tentatively fits TRBD1 or TRBD2 (6 bases each). Germline-derived CDR1 and CDR2 are SGHAT and FQNNGV. The CDR3 covers 13 residues. V was trimmed by 5 bases and J by 7 bases, leaving 12 bases between them. Here the CDR3 DNA reads TGTGCCAGCAGCCCGGGGGCCTGGAATGAGCAGTTCTTC. This translates into CASSPGAWNEQFF.

The chain couples TRBV5-4 to TRBJ2-7; 7 bases fit TRBD1. Losses at the gene ends were 0 bases for V and 5 bases for J; bases not matched to a gene: 2. In germline, CDR1 is SGHNT, CDR2 YYREEE (reference sequence). This CDR3 comprises 13 residues. This CDR3 is CASSLDRGNEQYF. The CDR3, as DNA: TGTGCCAGCAGCTTGGACAGGGGTAACGAGCAGTACTTC.

This sequence joins TRBV7-2 and TRBJ1-5; TRBD1 agrees at 9 bases. The CDR3 is 15 residues long. Per the germline V gene, CDR1 is SGHTA and CDR2 is FQGNSA. V shed 5 bases, J shed 7 bases, and the junction held 9 bases outside the gene matches. CDR3 in amino acids: CASSLGQGFRQPQHF. In DNA, the CDR3 is TGTGCCAGCAGCCTGGGACAGGGATTCCGACAGCCCCAGCATTTT.

The chain joins TRBV2 to TRBJ1-1; D might be TRBD1 (5 bases). Germline-derived CDR1 and CDR2 are SNHLY and FYNNEI. CDR3 length: 14 residues. With 1 base removed from V and 6 bases from J, the gap between germline ends came to 12 bases. The CDR3 here is CASSEGGYTAEAFF. The DNA of the CDR3 is TGTGCCAGCAGTGAAGGGGGGTATACGGCTGAAGCTTTCTTT.

A note on this clone: Other DNA sequences of this sample code for an identical CDR3. The J gene is TRBJ1-2, the V gene TRBV6-5; D gene uncertain. Trimming pared 0 bases from V and 8 bases from J, leaving 7 bases between. Germline V gene sequence: CDR1 MNHEY, CDR2 SVGAGI. The CDR3 is 12 residues long. The CDR3 here is CASSYSNSGYTF. The CDR3 DNA is TGTGCCAGCAGTTACTCGAACAGCGGCTACACCTTC.

V gene TRBV18 combines with J gene TRBJ2-4; the D is unclear. The germline V gene has CDR1 KGHSH and CDR2 LQKENI. CDR3 length: 15 residues. V was pared by 2 bases and J by 4 bases, with 12 bases between. The CDR3 spells CASSPEEDLKNIQYF. Here the CDR3 DNA reads TGTGCCAGCTCACCAGAGGAAGACTTAAAAAACATTCAGTACTTC.

The chain employs TRBV7-9 and TRBJ1-2; the D is unclear. The germline V gene has CDR1 SEHNR and CDR2 FQNEAQ (reference sequence). The length of the CDR3 is 13 residues. Trimming removed 5 bases at V and 6 bases at J, with 13 bases between. The CDR3 spells CASSEQNLNGYTF. In nucleotides, the CDR3 is TGTGCCAGCAGCGAGCAGAATCTAAATGGCTACACCTTC.